This record concerns one TCR beta chain sequence. This clonotype was found many times. Its cognate antigen has yet to be identified. Within one base of it there is no much larger clone, and no base qualities were kept. Via the germline V gene, CDR1 is MNHNS and CDR2 SASEGT. The CDR3 runs 15 residues from the cysteine to the phenylalanine. Of the read, only the CDR3 DNA is kept; its 45 bases are in frame from base 1. V loses 6 bases of germline sequence and J loses 3 bases, and the interval between the two ends is 18 bases. The TCR beta CDR3 regions were amplified from RNA transcripts. For the first round of RT-PCR on the TCR CDR3, the HTBI primer set was used together with the Qiagen OneStep RT-PCR kit. Libraries were constructed in a second round of multiplex PCR, after which size selection and purification were carried out. Sequencing of the libraries was done on an Illumina HiSeq2000 using paired-end 100 bp reads. On the study's bioinformatics: SOAPnuke was used to process the raw data, removing reads that contained adapters or uncalled bases, had a mean Phred below 15, or lacked an exact match to the constant primer or identifier. High-quality paired reads were merged with COPE v1.2.5, and unique nucleotide sequences were defined as clonotypes. MiTCR v1.1 was used to align the clonotypes against IMGT TRBV, TRBD and TRBJ reference segments. Analysis was restricted to V-J combinations with a frequency above 0.0001, which covered roughly 99% of repertoires. The TCS score was defined as F50 (clonal expansion) divided by E x V (chaos), with BLOSUM62-based TCRdist calculated between CDR3 peptides within each V-J. Welch's t-statistics and random forest reduced several hundred V-J features to around 14, which were used in a naive Bayes classifier (R e1071). The public sequencing data were trimmed at Q25 with fastp and processed into clonotypes with MiXCR by TCRdb, which kept only in-frame beta chains. Merged by CDR3 protein, the rows form single entries marked with the most common genes and DNA. The V and J calls here are based on TCRdb, not the publication. This sample has around 240,000 distinct CDR3 sequences in its table, and about 14% of those were observed once. About 14% of the sample belongs to the ten largest clones.

The data are from a study of T cells in Graves' hyperthyroidism and ophthalmopathy (dated by TCRdb to about 2019). As for the study more broadly: Peripheral blood was sampled at the time of initial diagnosis, prior to any treatment. Prospective prediction of ophthalmopathy was tested in an independent validation cohort consisting of 18 to 20 hyperthyroidism patients and over 15 patients who later progressed to ophthalmopathy. TCR V-J signatures able to tell the groups apart were searched for in a discovery cohort of 90 to 100 patients, of whom approximately 40 had Graves' ophthalmopathy and roughly 59 had stable Graves' hyperthyroidism. The approximately 90 discovery patients were divided at random into training and test sets in a 7:3 ratio. The study also compared thyroid tissue and blood T-cell repertoires from about 6 Graves' hyperthyroidism patients. TCR Vbeta CDR3 sequencing of approximately 140 peripheral blood samples (under 45 ophthalmopathy, about 74 hyperthyroidism and some 17 progressor patients) is reported in the paper. Following sampling, methimazole starting at 30 mg daily was given to hyperthyroidism patients, and high-dose intravenous methylprednisolone was given to ophthalmopathy patients. The paper's findings and limits, for the study overall: During validation, the model predicted progression to ophthalmopathy a median of around 6 months ahead of onset, with approximately 71% sensitivity and 72.22% specificity. Sample size was not statistically predetermined, and investigators were not blinded to group allocation. In cross-validation, a model built on a 13 V-J signature told ophthalmopathy apart from stable hyperthyroidism with under 90% sensitivity and 81% to 82% specificity, and in testing the same model reached 80%/75%. Most expanded thyroid clonotypes (frequency above 0.001) were also found in blood, which suggests that blood repertoires may mirror thyroid immune responses.

The hyperthyroidism patients were between 18 and 65 years old and newly diagnosed, with a disease duration of less than 2 months. Patients with uncontrolled infections, other autoimmune diseases, pregnancy or lactation were excluded. Diagnoses were based on clinical symptoms, serum thyroxine and TRAb, thyroid ultrasound and orbital computed tomography. For progressor patients, blood was drawn at the first diagnosis of hyperthyroidism, before any ophthalmopathy symptoms had appeared. PBMCs were isolated from 10 ml of fresh peripheral blood by Ficoll-Paque density gradient centrifugation. Progressor patients were initially diagnosed with Graves' hyperthyroidism and developed ophthalmopathy during follow-up. Trizol reagent was used to extract total RNA, and RNA quality was then checked on an Agilent 2100 Bioanalyzer.

The receptor comes from a woman between 40 and 50 years old with Graves' hyperthyroidism that later progressed to Graves' ophthalmopathy. Recombination connected TRBV6-1 to TRBJ2-7; the D gene is possibly TRBD2, with 6 bases matching. Source material: blood. The CDR3 in this case is CASRQRRDGDYEQYF. The sequenced DNA is TGTGCCAGCAGACAGAGGAGGGACGGGGACTACGAGCAGTACTTC.